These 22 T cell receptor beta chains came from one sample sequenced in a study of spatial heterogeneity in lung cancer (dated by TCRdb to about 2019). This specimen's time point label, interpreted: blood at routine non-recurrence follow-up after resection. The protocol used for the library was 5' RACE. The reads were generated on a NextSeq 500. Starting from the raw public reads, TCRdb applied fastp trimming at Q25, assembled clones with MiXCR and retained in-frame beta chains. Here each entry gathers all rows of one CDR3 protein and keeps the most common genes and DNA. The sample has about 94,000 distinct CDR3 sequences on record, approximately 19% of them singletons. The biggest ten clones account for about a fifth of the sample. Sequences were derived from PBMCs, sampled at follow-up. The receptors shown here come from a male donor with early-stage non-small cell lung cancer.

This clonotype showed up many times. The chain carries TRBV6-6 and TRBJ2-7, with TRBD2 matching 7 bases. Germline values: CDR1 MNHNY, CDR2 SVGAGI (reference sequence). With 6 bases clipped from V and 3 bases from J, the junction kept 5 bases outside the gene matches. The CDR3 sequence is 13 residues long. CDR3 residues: CASSDQRGYEQYF. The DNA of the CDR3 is TGTGCCAGCAGCGACCAGCGGGGCTACGAGCAGTACTTC.

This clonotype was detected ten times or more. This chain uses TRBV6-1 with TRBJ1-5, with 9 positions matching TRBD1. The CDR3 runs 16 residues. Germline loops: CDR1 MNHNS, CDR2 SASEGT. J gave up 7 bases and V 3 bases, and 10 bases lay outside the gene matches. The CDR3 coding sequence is TGTGCCAGCAGTGAGACAAGACAGGGGGAGTCCCAGCCCCAGCATTTT. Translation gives CASSETRQGESQPQHF.

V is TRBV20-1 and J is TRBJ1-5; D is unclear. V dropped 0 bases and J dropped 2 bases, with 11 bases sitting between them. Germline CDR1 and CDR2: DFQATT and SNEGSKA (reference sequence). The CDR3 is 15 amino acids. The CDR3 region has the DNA TGCAGTGCTAGAGATACGGGAAGGGGCAATCAGCCCCAGCATTTT. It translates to CSARDTGRGNQPQHF.

The CDR3 loop reads CASSYSDTKETQYF. The DNA of the CDR3 is TGTGCCAGCAGTTACTCCGACACCAAAGAGACCCAGTACTTC. V and J are TRBV6-5 and TRBJ2-5, with D uncertain. V was shortened by 0 bases and J by 3 bases, with 8 bases between the two germline ends. There are 14 residues in the CDR3. The germline gives CDR1 MNHEY, CDR2 SVGAGI.

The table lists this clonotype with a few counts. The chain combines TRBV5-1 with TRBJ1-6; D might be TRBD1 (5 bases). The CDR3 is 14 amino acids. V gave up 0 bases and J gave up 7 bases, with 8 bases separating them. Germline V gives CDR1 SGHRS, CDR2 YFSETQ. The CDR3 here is CASSLVQGNSPLHF. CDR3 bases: TGCGCCAGCAGCTTGGTCCAGGGCAATTCACCCCTCCACTTT.

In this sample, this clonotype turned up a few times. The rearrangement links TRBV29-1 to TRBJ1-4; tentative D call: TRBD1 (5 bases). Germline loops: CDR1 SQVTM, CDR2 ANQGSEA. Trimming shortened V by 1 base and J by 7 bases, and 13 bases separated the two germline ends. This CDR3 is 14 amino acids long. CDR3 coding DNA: TGCAGCGTTGAAGGCGGGACCGTGAGTGAAAAACTGTTTTTT. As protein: CSVEGGTVSEKLFF.

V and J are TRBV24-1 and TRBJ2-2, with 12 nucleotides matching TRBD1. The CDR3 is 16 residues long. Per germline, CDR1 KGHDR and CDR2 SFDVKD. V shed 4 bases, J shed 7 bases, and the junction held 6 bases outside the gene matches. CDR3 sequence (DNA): TGTGCCACCAGTGACCAGGGACAGGGGGCGATCGGGGAGCTGTTTTTT. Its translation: CATSDQGQGAIGELFF.

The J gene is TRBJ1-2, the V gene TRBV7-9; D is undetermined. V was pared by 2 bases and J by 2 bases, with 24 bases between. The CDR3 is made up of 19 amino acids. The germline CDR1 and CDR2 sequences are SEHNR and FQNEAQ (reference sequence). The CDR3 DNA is TGTGCCAGCAGCTTATCCCTTTCGGCCTATCTTCACGGGAACTATGGCTACACCTTC. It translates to CASSLSLSAYLHGNYGYTF.

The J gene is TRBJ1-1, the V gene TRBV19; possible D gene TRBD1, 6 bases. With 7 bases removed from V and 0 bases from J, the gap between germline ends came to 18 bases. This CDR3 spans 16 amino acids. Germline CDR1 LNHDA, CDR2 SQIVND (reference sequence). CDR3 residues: CASTQTDRHMNTEAFF. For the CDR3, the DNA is TGTGCCAGTACCCAAACGGACAGACACATGAACACTGAAGCTTTCTTT.

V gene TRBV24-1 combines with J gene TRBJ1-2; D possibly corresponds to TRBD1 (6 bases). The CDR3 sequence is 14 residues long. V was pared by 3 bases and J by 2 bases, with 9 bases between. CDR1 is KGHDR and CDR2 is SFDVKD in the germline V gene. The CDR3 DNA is TGTGCCACCAGTGATCAGGGGTCCAACTATGGCTACACCTTC. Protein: CATSDQGSNYGYTF.

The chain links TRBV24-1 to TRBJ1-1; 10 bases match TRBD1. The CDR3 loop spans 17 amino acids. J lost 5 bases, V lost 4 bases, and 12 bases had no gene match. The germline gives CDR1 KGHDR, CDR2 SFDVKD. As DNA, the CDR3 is TGTGCCACCAGTGAGGCCGGGACAGGGGCTGGTAGTACTGAAGCTTTCTTT. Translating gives CATSEAGTGAGSTEAFF.

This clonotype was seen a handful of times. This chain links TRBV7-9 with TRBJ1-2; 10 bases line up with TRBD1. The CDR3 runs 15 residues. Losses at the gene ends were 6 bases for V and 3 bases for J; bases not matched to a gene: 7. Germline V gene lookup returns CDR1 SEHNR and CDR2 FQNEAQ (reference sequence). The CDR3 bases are TGTGCCAGCAGTTTCGGACAGGGGGTGGACTATGGCTACACCTTC. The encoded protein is CASSFGQGVDYGYTF.

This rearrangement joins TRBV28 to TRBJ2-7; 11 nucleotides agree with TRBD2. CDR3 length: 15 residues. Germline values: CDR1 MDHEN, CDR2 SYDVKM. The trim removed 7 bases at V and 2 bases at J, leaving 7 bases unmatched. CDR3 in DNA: TGTGCCAGCAAACCGGGACTAGCGGAAGCCTACGAGCAGTACTTC. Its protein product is CASKPGLAEAYEQYF.

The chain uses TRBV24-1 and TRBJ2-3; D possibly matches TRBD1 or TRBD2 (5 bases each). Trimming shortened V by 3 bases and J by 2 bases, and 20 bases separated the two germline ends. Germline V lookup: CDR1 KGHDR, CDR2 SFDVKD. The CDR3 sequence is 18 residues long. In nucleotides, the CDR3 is TGTGCCACCAGTGATCGGGCCGCGTCAGGGACGAACACAGATACGCAGTATTTT. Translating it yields CATSDRAASGTNTDTQYF.

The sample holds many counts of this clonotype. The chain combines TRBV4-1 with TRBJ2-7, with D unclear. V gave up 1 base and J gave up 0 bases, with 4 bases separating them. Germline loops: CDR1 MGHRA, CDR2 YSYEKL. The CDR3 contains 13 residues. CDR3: CASSQAYSYEQYF. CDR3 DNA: TGCGCCAGCAGCCAAGCCTACTCCTACGAGCAGTACTTC.

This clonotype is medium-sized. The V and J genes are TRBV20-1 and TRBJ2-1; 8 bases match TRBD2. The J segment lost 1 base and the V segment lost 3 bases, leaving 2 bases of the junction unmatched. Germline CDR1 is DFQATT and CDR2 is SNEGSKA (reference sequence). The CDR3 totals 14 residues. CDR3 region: CSASSGNSYNEQFF. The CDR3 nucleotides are TGCAGTGCTAGTAGCGGGAATTCCTACAATGAGCAGTTCTTC.

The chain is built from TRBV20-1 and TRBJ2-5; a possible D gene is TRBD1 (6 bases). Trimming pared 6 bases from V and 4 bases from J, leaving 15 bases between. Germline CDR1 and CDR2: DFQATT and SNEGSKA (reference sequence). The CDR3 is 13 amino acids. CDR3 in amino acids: CSAENRVGETQYF. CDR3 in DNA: TGCAGTGCGGAGAACAGGGTCGGAGAGACCCAGTACTTC.

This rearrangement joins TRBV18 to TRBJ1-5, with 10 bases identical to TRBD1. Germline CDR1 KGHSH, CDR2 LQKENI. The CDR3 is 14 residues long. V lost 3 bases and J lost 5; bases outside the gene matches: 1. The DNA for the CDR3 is TGTGCCAGCTCACCCGGGACAGGGGATCAGCCCCAGCATTTT. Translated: CASSPGTGDQPQHF.

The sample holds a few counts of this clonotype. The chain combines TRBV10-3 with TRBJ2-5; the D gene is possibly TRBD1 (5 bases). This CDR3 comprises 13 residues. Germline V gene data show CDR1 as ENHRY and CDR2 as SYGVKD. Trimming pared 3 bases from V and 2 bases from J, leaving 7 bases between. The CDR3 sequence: CAISDDSQETQYF. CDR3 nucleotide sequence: TGTGCCATCAGTGATGACAGTCAAGAGACCCAGTACTTC.

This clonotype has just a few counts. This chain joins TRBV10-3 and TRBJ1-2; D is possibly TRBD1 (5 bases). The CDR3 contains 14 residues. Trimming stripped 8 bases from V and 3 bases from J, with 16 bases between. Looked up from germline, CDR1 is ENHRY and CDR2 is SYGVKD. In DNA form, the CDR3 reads TGTGCCATCTTAGGGGACCAGGGTGACTATGGCTACACCTTC. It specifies CAILGDQGDYGYTF.

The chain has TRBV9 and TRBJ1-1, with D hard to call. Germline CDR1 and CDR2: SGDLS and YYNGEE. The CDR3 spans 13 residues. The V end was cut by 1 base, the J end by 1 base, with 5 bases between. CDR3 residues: CASSVSQNTEAFF. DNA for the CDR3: TGTGCCAGCAGCGTAAGCCAGAACACTGAAGCTTTCTTT.

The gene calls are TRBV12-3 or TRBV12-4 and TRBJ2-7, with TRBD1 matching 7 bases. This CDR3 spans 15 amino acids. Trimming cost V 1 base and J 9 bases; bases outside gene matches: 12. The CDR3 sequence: CASSLEGARVLGQYF. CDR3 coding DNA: TGTGCCAGCAGTTTAGAGGGGGCTCGGGTACTCGGGCAGTACTTC.